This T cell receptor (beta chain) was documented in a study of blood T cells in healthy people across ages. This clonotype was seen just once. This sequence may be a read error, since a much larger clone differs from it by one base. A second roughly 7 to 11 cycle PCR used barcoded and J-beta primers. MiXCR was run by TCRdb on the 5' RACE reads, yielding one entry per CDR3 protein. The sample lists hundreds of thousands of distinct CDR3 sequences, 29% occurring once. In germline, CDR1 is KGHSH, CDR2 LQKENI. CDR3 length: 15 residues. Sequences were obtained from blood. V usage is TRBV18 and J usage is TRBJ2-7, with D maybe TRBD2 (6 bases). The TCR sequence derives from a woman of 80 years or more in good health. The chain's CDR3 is CANSPNPGVLYEQYF. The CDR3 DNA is TGTGCCAACTCACCTAACCCGGGGGTATTATACGAGCAGTACTTC. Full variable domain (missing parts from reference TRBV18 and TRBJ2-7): NAGVMQNPRHLVRRRGQEARLRCSPMKGHSHVYWYRQLPEEGLKFMVYLQKENIIDESGMPKERFSAEFPKEGPSILRIQQVVRGDSAAYFCANSPNPGVLYEQYFGPGTRLTVT.